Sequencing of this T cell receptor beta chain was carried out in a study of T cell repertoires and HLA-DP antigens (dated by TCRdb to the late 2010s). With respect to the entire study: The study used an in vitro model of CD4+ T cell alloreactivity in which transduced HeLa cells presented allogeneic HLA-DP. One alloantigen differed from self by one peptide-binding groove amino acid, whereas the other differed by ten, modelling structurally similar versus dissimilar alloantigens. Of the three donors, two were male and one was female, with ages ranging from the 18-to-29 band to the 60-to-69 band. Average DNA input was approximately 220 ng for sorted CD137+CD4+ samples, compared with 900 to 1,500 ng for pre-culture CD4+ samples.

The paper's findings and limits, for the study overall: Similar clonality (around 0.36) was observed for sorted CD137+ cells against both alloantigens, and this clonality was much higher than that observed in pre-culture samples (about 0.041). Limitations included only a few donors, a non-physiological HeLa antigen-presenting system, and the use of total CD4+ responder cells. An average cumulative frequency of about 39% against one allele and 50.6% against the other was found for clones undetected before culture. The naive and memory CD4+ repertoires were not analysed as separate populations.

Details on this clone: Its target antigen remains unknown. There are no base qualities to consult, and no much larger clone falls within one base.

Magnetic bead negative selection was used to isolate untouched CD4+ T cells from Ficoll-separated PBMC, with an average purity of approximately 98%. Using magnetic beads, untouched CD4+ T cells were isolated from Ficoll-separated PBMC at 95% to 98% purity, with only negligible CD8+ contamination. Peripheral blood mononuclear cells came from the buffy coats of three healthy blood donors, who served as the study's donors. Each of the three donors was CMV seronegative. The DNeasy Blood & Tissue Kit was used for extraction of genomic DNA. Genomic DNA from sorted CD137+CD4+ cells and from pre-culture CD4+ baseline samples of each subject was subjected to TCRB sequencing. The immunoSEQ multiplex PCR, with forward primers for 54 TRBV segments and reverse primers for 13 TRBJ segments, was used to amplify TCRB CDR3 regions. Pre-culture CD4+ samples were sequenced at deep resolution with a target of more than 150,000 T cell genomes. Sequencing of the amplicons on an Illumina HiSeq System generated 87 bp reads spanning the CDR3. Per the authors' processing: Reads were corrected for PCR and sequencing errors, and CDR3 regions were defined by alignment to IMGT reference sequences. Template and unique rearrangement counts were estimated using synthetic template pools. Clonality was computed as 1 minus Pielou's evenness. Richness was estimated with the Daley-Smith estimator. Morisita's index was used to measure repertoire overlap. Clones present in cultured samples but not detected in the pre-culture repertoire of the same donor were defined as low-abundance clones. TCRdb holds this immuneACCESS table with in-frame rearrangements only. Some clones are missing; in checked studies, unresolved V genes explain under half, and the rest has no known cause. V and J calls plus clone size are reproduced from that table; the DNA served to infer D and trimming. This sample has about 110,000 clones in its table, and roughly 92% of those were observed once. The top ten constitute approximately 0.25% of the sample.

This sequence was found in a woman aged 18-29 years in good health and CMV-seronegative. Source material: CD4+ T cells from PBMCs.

CDR3 sequence: CASSITGATTNEKLFF. In nucleotide form, the sequence is TGTGCCAGTAGTATCACAGGGGCTACAACTAATGAAAAACTGTTTTTT. The chain was built from TRBV19 and TRBJ1-4; 7 bases in between match TRBD1. CDR1 and CDR2 were assigned from the germline V gene (reference sequence) as LNHDA and SQIVND. The junction shows trimming of 3 bases on V and 0 bases on J, and the gene matches do not reach 4 bases of it. Spanning cysteine to phenylalanine, the CDR3 consists of 16 amino acids. Left in the record is the CDR3 DNA by itself, 48 bases read in frame from the first base. The CDR3 plus the reference TRBV19 and TRBJ1-4 genes for the other parts give the full variable domain: DGGITQSPKYLFRKEGQNVTLSCEQNLNHDAMYWYRQDPGQGLRLIYYSQIVNDFQKGDIAEGYSVSREKKESFPLTVTSAQKNPTAFYLCASSITGATTNEKLFFGSGTQLSVL.